This TCR beta chain derives from a study of regulatory T cells in long-lasting Graves disease. Across the study: Newly diagnosed Graves' patients had taken antithyroid drugs under 3 months.

Arm-PCR of CDR3 regions with iRepertoire HTBI primers generated TCR beta libraries. TCRdb recomputed calls from the multiplex PCR reads with MiXCR, one row per CDR3 protein. The profile shows around 450,000 distinct CDR3 sequences, roughly 15% of them singletons. Sample time point: newly diagnosed GD, antithyroid drugs for less than 3 months. Isolated PBMC RNA provided the starting material for the TCR library. Germline CDR1 reads MNHEY; CDR2 reads SMNVEV (reference sequence). The CDR3 runs to 14 residues. The ends lost 2 bases at V and 4 bases at J; junction bases unmatched: 2. The same data also went into a second study, on T cells in Graves' hyperthyroidism and ophthalmopathy. That report notes: These patients, aged 18 to 65, had recently diagnosed hyperthyroidism lasting under 2 months.

The material sequenced was peripheral blood mononuclear cells (PBMCs), taken at new diagnosis, from a patient treated with antithyroid drugs. The clonotype was recovered from a man aged 35 to 55 with Graves disease. The chain employs TRBV27 and TRBJ2-1, with 7 bases matching TRBD2. This CDR3 is CASSLLAAYNEQFF. The DNA of the CDR3 is TGTGCCAGCAGTTTACTAGCGGCTTACAATGAGCAGTTCTTC.